Described below is a single TCR beta chain sequence and its context. The antigen is undetermined. The data were obtained in a study of T cell repertoires in cytomegalovirus infection. Across the whole study: It can be stated that public TCR beta signatures indicated CMV infection as well as a matching HLA type.

Each CDR3 protein gets one entry after TCRdb re-called the reads with MiXCR. The sample holds a few hundred thousand distinct CDR3 sequences, around 27% seen once. The CDR3 length is 11 residues. V was clipped by 5 bases and J by 11 bases, with 10 bases between them. In germline, CDR1 is LGHDT, CDR2 YNNKEL (reference sequence). General study results and limits: Carriage of CMV together with the relevant HLA was identifiable through cumulative public TCR beta family frequency. What dominated the ex vivo response were HLA-C-restricted CMV-specific TCR beta clonotypes.

The sequenced sample was PBMCs. The origin of this receptor is a human donor in good health (CMV status not recorded). Some clones in this sample may be carry-over from other donors' samples. The rearrangement links TRBV3-1 to TRBJ2-1, with D possibly TRBD2 on 5 matching bases. The CDR3 sequence: CASSIERQQFF. The CDR3 DNA is TGTGCCAGCAGCATAGAGCGGCAGCAGTTCTTC.